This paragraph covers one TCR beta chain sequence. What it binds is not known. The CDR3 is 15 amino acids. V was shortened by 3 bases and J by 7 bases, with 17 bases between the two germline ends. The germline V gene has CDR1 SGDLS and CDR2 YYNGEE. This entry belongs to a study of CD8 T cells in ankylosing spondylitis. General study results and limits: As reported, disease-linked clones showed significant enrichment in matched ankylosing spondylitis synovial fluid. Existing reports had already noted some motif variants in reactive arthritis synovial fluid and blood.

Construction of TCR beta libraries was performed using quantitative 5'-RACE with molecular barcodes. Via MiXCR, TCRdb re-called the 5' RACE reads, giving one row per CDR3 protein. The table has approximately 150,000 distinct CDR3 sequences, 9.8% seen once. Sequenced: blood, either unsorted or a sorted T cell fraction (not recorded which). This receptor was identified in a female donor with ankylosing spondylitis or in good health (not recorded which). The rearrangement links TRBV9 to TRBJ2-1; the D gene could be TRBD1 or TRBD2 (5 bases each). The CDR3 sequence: CASSGGWTEGNEQFF. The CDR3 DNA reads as TGTGCCAGCAGCGGGGGGTGGACTGAGGGGAATGAGCAGTTCTTC.